Reported below is one T cell receptor (beta chain). CDR1 is LNHDA, CDR2 SQIVND, per germline (reference sequence). V gave up 4 bases and J gave up 3 bases, with 22 bases separating them. The CDR3 contains 18 residues. This record belongs to a study of cytotoxic CD8 clonotypes in ibrutinib-treated CLL. The data were produced by immunoSEQ multiplex PCR, yet TCRdb's version contains in-frame clones alone and is incomplete. Among roughly 110,000 clones listed, 55% to 75% were seen once. Cryopreserved PBMCs provided 1.5 to 2 micrograms of genomic DNA for the TCR beta libraries. The chain uses TRBV19 and TRBJ1-5, with a possible D match to TRBD1 (6 bases). The TCR sequence derives from a human donor with chronic lymphocytic leukemia. Sequenced material: PBMCs, taken after 24 months of ibrutinib treatment. CDR3 bases: TGTGCCAGTAGTAACCCGGCGTCCAGGGGTGTCCTCAATCAGCCCCAGCATTTT. Its translation: CASSNPASRGVLNQPQHF.